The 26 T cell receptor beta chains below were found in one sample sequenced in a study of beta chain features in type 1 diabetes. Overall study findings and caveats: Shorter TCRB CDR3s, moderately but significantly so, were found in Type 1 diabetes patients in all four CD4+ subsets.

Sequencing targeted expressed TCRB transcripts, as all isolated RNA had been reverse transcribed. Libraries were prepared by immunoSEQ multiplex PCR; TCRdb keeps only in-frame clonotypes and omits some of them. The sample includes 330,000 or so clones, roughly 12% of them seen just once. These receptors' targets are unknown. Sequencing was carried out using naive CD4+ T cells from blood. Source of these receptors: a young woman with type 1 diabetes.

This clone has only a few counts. The CDR3 sequence: CAISESSGGRGDTQYF. The CDR3, as DNA: TGTGCCATCAGTGAGTCTTCCGGGGGACGAGGAGATACGCAGTATTTT. The gene calls are TRBV10-3 and TRBJ2-3; maybe TRBD2 (6 bases). The CDR3 covers 16 residues. Per germline, CDR1 ENHRY and CDR2 SYGVKD. Trimming left V 0 bases short and J 5 bases short, with 15 bases between.

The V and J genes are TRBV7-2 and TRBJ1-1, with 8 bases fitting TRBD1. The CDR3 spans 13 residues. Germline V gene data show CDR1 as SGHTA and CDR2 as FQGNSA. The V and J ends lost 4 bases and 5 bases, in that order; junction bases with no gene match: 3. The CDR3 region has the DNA TGTGCCAGCAGCTGGGGGACAGGAACTGAAGCTTTCTTT. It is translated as CASSWGTGTEAFF.

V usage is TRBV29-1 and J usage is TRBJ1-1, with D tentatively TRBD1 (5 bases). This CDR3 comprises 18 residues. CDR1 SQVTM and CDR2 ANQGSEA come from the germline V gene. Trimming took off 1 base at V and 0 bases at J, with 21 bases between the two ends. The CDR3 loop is CSVEVYRGGTSLNTEAFF. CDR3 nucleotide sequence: TGCAGCGTTGAAGTTTATAGGGGAGGTACATCCTTGAACACTGAAGCTTTCTTT.

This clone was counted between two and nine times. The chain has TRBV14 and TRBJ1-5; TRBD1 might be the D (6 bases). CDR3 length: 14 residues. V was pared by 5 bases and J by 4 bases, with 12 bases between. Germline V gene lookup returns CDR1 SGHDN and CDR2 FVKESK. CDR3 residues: CASSSTGLNQPQHF. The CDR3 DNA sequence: TGTGCCAGCAGCTCCACAGGGTTGAATCAGCCCCAGCATTTT.

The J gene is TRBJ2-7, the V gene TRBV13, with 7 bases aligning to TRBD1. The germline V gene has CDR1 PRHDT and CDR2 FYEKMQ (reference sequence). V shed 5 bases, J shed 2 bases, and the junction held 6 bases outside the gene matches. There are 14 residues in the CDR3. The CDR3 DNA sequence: TGTGCCAGCAGCGCAAACAGGGGCCCCTACGAGCAGTACTTC. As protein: CASSANRGPYEQYF.

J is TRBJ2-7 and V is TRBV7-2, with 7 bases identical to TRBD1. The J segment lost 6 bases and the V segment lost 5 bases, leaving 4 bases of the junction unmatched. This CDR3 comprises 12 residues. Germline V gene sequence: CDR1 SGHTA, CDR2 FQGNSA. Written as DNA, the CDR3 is TGTGCCAGCAGCCCAGGGGGTCTCGAGCAGTACTTC. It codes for CASSPGGLEQYF.

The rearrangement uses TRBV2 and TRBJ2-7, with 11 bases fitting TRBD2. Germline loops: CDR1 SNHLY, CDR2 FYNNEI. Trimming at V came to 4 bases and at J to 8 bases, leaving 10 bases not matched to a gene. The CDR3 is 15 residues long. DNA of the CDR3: TGTGCCAGCAGTGGAGGGACTAGCGGTTCTGCGCAGCAGTACTTC. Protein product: CASSGGTSGSAQQYF.

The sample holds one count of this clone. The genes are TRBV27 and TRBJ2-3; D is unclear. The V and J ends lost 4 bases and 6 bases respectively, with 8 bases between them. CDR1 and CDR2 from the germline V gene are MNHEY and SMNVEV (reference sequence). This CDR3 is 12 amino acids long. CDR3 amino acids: CASSSSGDTQYF. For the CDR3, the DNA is TGTGCCAGCAGTTCCTCCGGGGATACGCAGTATTTT.

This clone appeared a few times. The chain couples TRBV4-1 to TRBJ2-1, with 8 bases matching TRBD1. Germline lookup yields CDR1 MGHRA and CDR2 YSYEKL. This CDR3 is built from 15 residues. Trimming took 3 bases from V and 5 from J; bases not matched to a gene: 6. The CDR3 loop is CASSQMDRDHNEQFF. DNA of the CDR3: TGCGCCAGCAGCCAGATGGACAGGGACCACAATGAGCAGTTCTTC.

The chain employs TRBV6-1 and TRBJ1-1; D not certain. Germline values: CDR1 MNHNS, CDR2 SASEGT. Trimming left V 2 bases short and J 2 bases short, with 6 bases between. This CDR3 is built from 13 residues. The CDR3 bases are TGTGCCAGCAGTGAACGGGGTAACACTGAAGCTTTCTTT. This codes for CASSERGNTEAFF.

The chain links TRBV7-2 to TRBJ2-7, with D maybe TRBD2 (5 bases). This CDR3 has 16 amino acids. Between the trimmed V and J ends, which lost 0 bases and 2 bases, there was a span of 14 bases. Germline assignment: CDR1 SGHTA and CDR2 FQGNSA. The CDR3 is CASSLARAQVAYEQYF. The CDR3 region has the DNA TGTGCCAGCAGCTTAGCGCGGGCGCAGGTAGCCTACGAGCAGTACTTC.

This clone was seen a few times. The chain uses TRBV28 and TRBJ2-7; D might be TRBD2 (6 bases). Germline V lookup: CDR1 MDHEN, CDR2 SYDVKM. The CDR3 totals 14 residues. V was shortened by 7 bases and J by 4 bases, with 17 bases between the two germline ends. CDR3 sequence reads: CASTLGGTTYEQYF. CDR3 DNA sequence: TGTGCCAGCACCCTTGGGGGGACGACTTACGAGCAGTACTTC.

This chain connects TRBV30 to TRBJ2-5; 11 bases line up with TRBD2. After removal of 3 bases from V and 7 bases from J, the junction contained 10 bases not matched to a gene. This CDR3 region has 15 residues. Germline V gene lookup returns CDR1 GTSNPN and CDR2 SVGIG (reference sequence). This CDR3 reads CAWSRGLADLGTQYF. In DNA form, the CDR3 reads TGTGCCTGGAGCCGGGGACTAGCGGATCTAGGGACCCAGTACTTC.

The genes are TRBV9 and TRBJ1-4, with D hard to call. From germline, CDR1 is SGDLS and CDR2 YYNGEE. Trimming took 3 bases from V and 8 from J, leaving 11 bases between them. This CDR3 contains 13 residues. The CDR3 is CASSGGSREKLFF. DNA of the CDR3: TGTGCCAGCAGCGGTGGCAGCAGGGAAAAACTGTTTTTT.

CDR3 DNA: TGTGCCAGCAGCTTGATGGGACTAGCGGGAGAGGAGCAGTTCTTC. Translated: CASSLMGLAGEEQFF. The chain is built from TRBV5-4 and TRBJ2-1; 14 bases align to TRBD2. The trim removed 1 base at V and 10 bases at J, leaving 4 bases unmatched. The CDR3 runs to 15 residues. The V gene's germline CDR1 is SGHNT and CDR2 YYREEE (reference sequence).

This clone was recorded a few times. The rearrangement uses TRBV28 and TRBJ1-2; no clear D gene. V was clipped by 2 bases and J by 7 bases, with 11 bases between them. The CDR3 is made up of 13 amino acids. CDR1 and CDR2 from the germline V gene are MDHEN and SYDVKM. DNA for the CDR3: TGTGCCAGCAGTTTAAGACTGGTCGGTGGCTACACCTTC. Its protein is CASSLRLVGGYTF.

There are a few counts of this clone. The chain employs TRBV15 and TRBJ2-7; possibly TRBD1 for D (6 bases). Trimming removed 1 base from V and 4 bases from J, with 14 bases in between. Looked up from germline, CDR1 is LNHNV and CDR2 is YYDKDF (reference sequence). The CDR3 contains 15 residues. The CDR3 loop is CATSRAPGQGYEQYF. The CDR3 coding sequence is TGTGCCACCAGCAGAGCCCCAGGGCAGGGGTACGAGCAGTACTTC.

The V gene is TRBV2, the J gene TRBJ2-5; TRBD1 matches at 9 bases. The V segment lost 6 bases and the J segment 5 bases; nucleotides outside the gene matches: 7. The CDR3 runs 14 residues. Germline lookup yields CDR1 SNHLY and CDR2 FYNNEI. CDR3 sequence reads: CASRLDRGWETQYF. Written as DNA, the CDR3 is TGTGCCAGCAGACTCGACAGGGGGTGGGAGACCCAGTACTTC.

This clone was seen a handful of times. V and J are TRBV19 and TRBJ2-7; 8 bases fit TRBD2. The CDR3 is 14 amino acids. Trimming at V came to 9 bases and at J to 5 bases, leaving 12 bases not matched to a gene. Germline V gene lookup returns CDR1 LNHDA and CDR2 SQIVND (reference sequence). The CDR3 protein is CASATGGALNEQYF. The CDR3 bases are TGTGCCAGCGCAACCGGGGGGGCCTTGAACGAGCAGTACTTC.

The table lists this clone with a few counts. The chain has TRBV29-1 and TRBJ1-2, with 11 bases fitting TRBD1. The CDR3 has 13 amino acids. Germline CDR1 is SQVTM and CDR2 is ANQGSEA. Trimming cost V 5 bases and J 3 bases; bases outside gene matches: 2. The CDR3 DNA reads TGCAGCGTTTGGACAGGGGGCTACTATGGCTACACCTTC. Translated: CSVWTGGYYGYTF.

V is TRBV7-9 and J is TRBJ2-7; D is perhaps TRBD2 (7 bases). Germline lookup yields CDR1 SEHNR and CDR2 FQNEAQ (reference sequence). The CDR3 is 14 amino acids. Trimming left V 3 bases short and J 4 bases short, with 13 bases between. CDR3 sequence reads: CASSFGGQAYEQYF. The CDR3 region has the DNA TGTGCCAGCAGCTTCGGGGGGCAGGCATACGAGCAGTACTTC.

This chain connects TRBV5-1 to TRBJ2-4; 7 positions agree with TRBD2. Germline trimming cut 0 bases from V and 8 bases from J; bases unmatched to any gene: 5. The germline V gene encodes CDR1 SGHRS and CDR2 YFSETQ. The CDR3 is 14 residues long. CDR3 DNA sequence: TGCGCCAGCAGCTTGGAGGGAGGGTTGGACATTCAGTACTTC. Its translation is CASSLEGGLDIQYF.

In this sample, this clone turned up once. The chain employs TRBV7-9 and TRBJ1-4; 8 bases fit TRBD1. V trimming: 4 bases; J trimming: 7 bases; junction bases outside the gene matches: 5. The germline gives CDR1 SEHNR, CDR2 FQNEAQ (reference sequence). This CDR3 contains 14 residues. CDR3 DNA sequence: TGTGCCAGCAGCTCAGGGGGCCGGGGTGAAAAACTGTTTTTT. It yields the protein CASSSGGRGEKLFF.

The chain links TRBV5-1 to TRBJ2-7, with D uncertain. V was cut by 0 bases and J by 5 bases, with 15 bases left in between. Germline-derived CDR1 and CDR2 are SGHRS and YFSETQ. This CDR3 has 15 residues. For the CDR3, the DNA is TGCGCCAGCAGCTTGGCCGTCATCCGAAGCGACGAGCAGTACTTC. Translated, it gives CASSLAVIRSDEQYF. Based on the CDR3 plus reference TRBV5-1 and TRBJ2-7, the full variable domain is KAGVTQTPRYLIKTRGQQVTLSCSPISGHRSVSWYQQTPGQGLQFLFEYFSETQRNKGNFPGRFSGRQFSNSRSEMNVSTLELGDSALYLCASSLAVIRSDEQYFGPGTRLTVT.

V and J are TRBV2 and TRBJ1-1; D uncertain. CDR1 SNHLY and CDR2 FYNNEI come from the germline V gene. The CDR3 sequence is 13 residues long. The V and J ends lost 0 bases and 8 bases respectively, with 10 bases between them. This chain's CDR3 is CASSEAARMEAFF. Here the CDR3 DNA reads TGTGCCAGCAGTGAAGCGGCCCGAATGGAAGCTTTCTTT.

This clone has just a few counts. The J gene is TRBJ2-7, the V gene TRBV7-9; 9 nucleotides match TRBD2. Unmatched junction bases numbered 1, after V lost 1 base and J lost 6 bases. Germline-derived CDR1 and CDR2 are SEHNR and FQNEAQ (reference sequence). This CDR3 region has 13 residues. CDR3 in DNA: TGTGCCAGCAGCTTAGTAGCGGGAGTCGAGCAGTACTTC. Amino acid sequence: CASSLVAGVEQYF.